These 20 T cell receptor beta chains were sequenced from one sample in a study of blood T cell repertoires in COVID-19. Sequencing was performed with immunoSEQ multiplex PCR; in TCRdb, only in-frame clones are kept and a portion is missing. In the table there are about 100,000 clones, approximately 92% of which are singletons. Sample: peripheral blood. These receptors came from a man aged 50-59 years with active COVID-19.

The chain joins TRBV5-5 to TRBJ1-1; TRBD1 matches at 9 bases. Losses at the gene ends were 2 bases for V and 4 bases for J; bases not matched to a gene: 3. CDR3 size: 14 residues. CDR1 and CDR2 (germline): SGHKS, YYEKEE (reference sequence). The CDR3 sequence: CASSLPDRGTEAFF. CDR3 bases: TGTGCCAGCAGCTTACCGGACAGGGGCACTGAAGCTTTCTTT.

V usage is TRBV9 and J usage is TRBJ2-1, with 9 bases identical to TRBD1. This CDR3 spans 15 amino acids. V was pared by 6 bases and J by 7 bases, with 11 bases of the junction left unmatched. CDR1 is SGDLS, CDR2 YYNGEE, per germline. In DNA form, the CDR3 reads TGTGCCAGCAACCCACAGGGGGCGACCGGAAATGAGCAGTTCTTC. It translates to CASNPQGATGNEQFF.

This sequence joins TRBV9 and TRBJ2-2, with no clear D. V was clipped by 3 bases and J by 4 bases, with 16 bases between them. This CDR3 has 16 residues. The germline V gene encodes CDR1 SGDLS and CDR2 YYNGEE. As DNA, the CDR3 is TGTGCCAGCAGCGCCTTTCCACGAGGTGTCACCGGGGAGCTGTTTTTT. This codes for CASSAFPRGVTGELFF.

CDR3 sequence: CAWNGRTEAFF. In nucleotides, the CDR3 is TGTGCCTGGAACGGTCGAACTGAAGCTTTCTTT. The V and J genes are TRBV30 and TRBJ1-1, with D unresolved. CDR1 is GTSNPN and CDR2 is SVGIG in the germline V gene (reference sequence). The V gene lost 4 bases and the J gene lost 5 bases, with 8 bases spanning the gap. There are 11 residues in the CDR3.

The CDR3 DNA reads as TGTGCCAGCACACAGGGCTCTGGGGCCAACGTCCTGACTTTC. Protein sequence: CASTQGSGANVLTF. This chain joins TRBV6-5 and TRBJ2-6, with a tentative D call TRBD1 (6 bases). V was clipped by 7 bases and J by 0 bases, with 7 bases between them. CDR3 size: 14 residues. Germline V gene sequence: CDR1 MNHEY, CDR2 SVGAGI.

The chain couples TRBV28 to TRBJ1-5; no clear D gene. Looked up from germline, CDR1 is MDHEN and CDR2 is SYDVKM. CDR3 length: 11 amino acids. V lost 6 bases to trimming and J lost 4 bases, with 4 bases between them. The CDR3 protein is CASSLNQPQHF. As DNA, the CDR3 is TGTGCCAGCAGCCTAAATCAGCCCCAGCATTTT. Full variable domain (outside the CDR3, taken from reference TRBV28 and TRBJ1-5): DVKVTQSSRYLVKRTGEKVFLECVQDMDHENMFWYRQDPGLGLRLIYFSYDVKMKEKGDIPEGYSVSREKKERFSLILESASTNQTSMYLCASSLNQPQHFGDGTRLSIL.

The chain recombines TRBV10-3 with TRBJ2-3; 11 nucleotides line up with TRBD2. Looked up from germline, CDR1 is ENHRY and CDR2 is SYGVKD. The J segment lost 1 base and the V segment lost 2 bases, leaving 11 bases of the junction unmatched. The CDR3 totals 19 residues. CDR3 region: CAISEDSGRGGGRTDTQYF. The DNA for the CDR3 is TGTGCCATCAGTGAGGATAGCGGGAGGGGTGGTGGTCGCACAGATACGCAGTATTTT.

The V gene is TRBV7-3, the J gene TRBJ2-1; 12 positions agree with TRBD2. CDR1 is SGHTA and CDR2 is FQGTGA in the germline V gene. The trim removed 5 bases at V and 5 bases at J, leaving 7 bases unmatched. The CDR3 totals 16 residues. The CDR3 sequence is CASSPTGLAGHNEQFF. The CDR3 DNA sequence: TGTGCCAGCAGCCCAACGGGACTAGCGGGTCACAATGAGCAGTTCTTC. Together with reference TRBV7-3 and TRBJ2-1, the CDR3 gives the full variable domain: GAGVSQTPSNKVTEKGKYVELRCDPISGHTALYWYRQSLGQGPEFLIYFQGTGAADDSGLPNDRFFAVRPEGSVSTLKIQRTERGDSAVYLCASSPTGLAGHNEQFFGPGTRLTVL.

This clone was seen just once. The chain employs TRBV27 and TRBJ1-2, with D possibly matching TRBD1 (5 bases). V gave up 6 bases and J gave up 7 bases, with 24 bases separating them. The V gene's germline CDR1 is MNHEY and CDR2 SMNVEV (reference sequence). The CDR3 is made up of 16 amino acids. CDR3 sequence (DNA): TGTGCCAGCAGGTCGGAGGGGTTGTCCGAAGCTGCTGGCTACACCTTC. The encoded protein is CASRSEGLSEAAGYTF.

This rearrangement joins TRBV13 to TRBJ2-1; 9 bases fit TRBD2. Germline lookup yields CDR1 PRHDT and CDR2 FYEKMQ (reference sequence). Germline trimming cut 5 bases from V and 5 bases from J; bases unmatched to any gene: 16. The length of the CDR3 is 18 residues. The CDR3 region has the DNA TGTGCCAGCAGCGACCGACTAGCGGTTTTCCCTCTCCACAATGAGCAGTTCTTC. Amino acids: CASSDRLAVFPLHNEQFF.

The chain combines TRBV7-3 with TRBJ2-3; TRBD1 is a possible D gene (5 bases). The germline CDR1 and CDR2 sequences are SGHTA and FQGTGA. This CDR3 region has 13 residues. V shed 3 bases and J shed 6 bases, with 10 bases lying between them. The CDR3 DNA follows: TGTGCCAGCAGCTTCACGTGGGGCGATACGCAGTATTTT. Translated, it gives CASSFTWGDTQYF.

This clone has just one count. V usage is TRBV5-1 and J usage is TRBJ2-7, with 8 bases fitting TRBD1. Germline V gene data show CDR1 as SGHRS and CDR2 as YFSETQ. CDR3 length: 15 residues. V gave up 4 bases and J gave up 5 bases; unmatched junction bases: 11. In nucleotides, the CDR3 is TGCGCCAGCAGCCCCTCCTCAGGGGGCGTCCACGAGCAGTACTTC. It encodes CASSPSSGGVHEQYF.

The genes are TRBV14 and TRBJ2-1, with TRBD2 matching over 10 bases. Germline assignment: CDR1 SGHDN and CDR2 FVKESK. The CDR3 consists of 16 residues. Germline trimming cut 1 base from V and 5 bases from J; bases unmatched to any gene: 5. The CDR3 spells CASSQVVAGGHNEQFF. For the CDR3, the DNA is TGTGCCAGCAGCCAAGTTGTAGCGGGAGGCCACAATGAGCAGTTCTTC.

DNA of the CDR3: TGTGCCAGCAGCCAATGGACAGGGATCGACGAGCAGTACTTC. Translated: CASSQWTGIDEQYF. V usage is TRBV3-1 (or the pseudogene TRBV3-2) and J usage is TRBJ2-7; 8 bases fit TRBD1. CDR1 and CDR2 (germline): LGHDT, YNNKEL (reference sequence). J was trimmed by 5 bases and V by 2 bases; bases with no gene match: 5. This CDR3 is 14 amino acids long.

The chain recombines TRBV5-1 with TRBJ2-3; TRBD2 might be the D (5 bases). The ends were cut back, 1 base at V and 0 bases at J, with 12 bases in the middle. The CDR3 loop spans 16 amino acids. CDR1 and CDR2 from the germline V gene are SGHRS and YFSETQ. CDR3 DNA: TGCGCCAGCAGCTTGAACCTTCGGACTAGCACAGATACGCAGTATTTT. The encoded protein is CASSLNLRTSTDTQYF.

This chain connects TRBV7-2 to TRBJ2-1; a weak D match, TRBD1 (6 bases). The ends were cut back, 5 bases at V and 6 bases at J, with 20 bases in the middle. Germline V gene data show CDR1 as SGHTA and CDR2 as FQGNSA. The CDR3 has 16 amino acids. CDR3 region: CASSQGRASPFNEQFF. Written as DNA, the CDR3 is TGTGCCAGCAGCCAGGGGCGGGCCTCCCCTTTCAATGAGCAGTTCTTC. The full variable domain, with the rest looked up from reference TRBV7-2 and TRBJ2-1, is GAGVSQSPSNKVTEKGKDVELRCDPISGHTALYWYRQSLGQGLEFLIYFQGNSAPDKSGLPSDRFSAERTGGSVSTLTIQRTQQEDSAVYLCASSQGRASPFNEQFFGPGTRLTVL.

The rearrangement uses TRBV6-5 and TRBJ2-4, with D possibly matching TRBD2 (6 bases). The V end lost 6 bases, the J end lost 10 bases, and 13 bases lay between the germline ends. The CDR3 totals 12 residues. The germline gives CDR1 MNHEY, CDR2 SVGAGI. In nucleotides, the CDR3 is TGTGCCAGCAGGATGGGGGGATGGATTCAGTACTTC. Protein sequence: CASRMGGWIQYF.

V is TRBV5-8 and J is TRBJ1-1; D not certain. V lost 0 bases and J 1 base, leaving 7 bases between the germline ends. The CDR3 consists of 14 residues. Per the germline V gene, CDR1 is SGHTS and CDR2 is YDEGEE. CDR3 protein: CASSLDAENTEAFF. Written as DNA, the CDR3 is TGTGCCAGCAGCTTGGATGCGGAGAACACTGAAGCTTTCTTT.

The V and J genes are TRBV5-1 and TRBJ2-3, with D perhaps TRBD2 (6 bases). The germline gives CDR1 SGHRS, CDR2 YFSETQ. The CDR3 loop spans 14 amino acids. Trimming shortened V by 2 bases and J by 0 bases, and 7 bases separated the two germline ends. This CDR3 is CASSFSGSTDTQYF. The CDR3 DNA sequence: TGCGCCAGCAGCTTTAGCGGTAGCACAGATACGCAGTATTTT. Looking up the rest from reference TRBV5-1 and TRBJ2-3 gives the full variable domain: KAGVTQTPRYLIKTRGQQVTLSCSPISGHRSVSWYQQTPGQGLQFLFEYFSETQRNKGNFPGRFSGRQFSNSRSEMNVSTLELGDSALYLCASSFSGSTDTQYFGPGTRLTVL.

This clone was observed once. The V and J genes are TRBV4-2 and TRBJ2-7; D might be TRBD2 (6 bases). The CDR3 covers 17 residues. V gave up 3 bases and J gave up 0 bases, with 18 bases separating them. Germline assignment: CDR1 LGHNA and CDR2 YNFKEQ. The DNA for the CDR3 is TGTGCCAGCAGCCAGACAAGAAGCGGGCCGAGCTCCTACGAGCAGTACTTC. The encoded protein is CASSQTRSGPSSYEQYF.